One and the same sample provided the 26 T cell receptor beta chains below, sequenced in a study of T cell responses to AZD1222 COVID-19 vaccine. This table comes from immunoSEQ multiplex PCR, and its TCRdb copy is limited to in-frame clones, with some not included. The table lists tens of thousands of clones, under 95% of them singletons. The sample here was peripheral blood, taken on day 0 of MenACWY control vaccination. Receptor source: an adult in good health.

This chain links TRBV19 with TRBJ2-5; D gene ambiguous. V was shortened by 6 bases and J by 0 bases, with 8 bases between the two germline ends. The germline CDR1 and CDR2 sequences are LNHDA and SQIVND (reference sequence). This CDR3 is built from 13 residues. CDR3 residues: CASSGSYQETQYF. The CDR3 DNA reads TGTGCCAGTAGCGGGTCGTACCAAGAGACCCAGTACTTC.

This sequence joins TRBV9 and TRBJ2-2, with TRBD2 matching 9 bases. Germline V lookup: CDR1 SGDLS, CDR2 YYNGEE. Losses at the gene ends were 0 bases for V and 0 bases for J; bases not matched to a gene: 6. The CDR3 contains 18 residues. For the CDR3, the DNA is TGTGCCAGCAGCGTAGAGGTAGCGGGAGTCGCGAACACCGGGGAGCTGTTTTTT. This translates into CASSVEVAGVANTGELFF.

V usage is TRBV7-2 and J usage is TRBJ1-3; perhaps TRBD1 as D (5 bases). The CDR3 totals 16 residues. Germline lookup yields CDR1 SGHTA and CDR2 FQGNSA. Trimming took off 5 bases at V and 2 bases at J, with 16 bases between the two ends. The CDR3 nucleotides are TGTGCCAGCAGCGCCAAAAAGGGGAAAACTGGAAACACCATATATTTT. Amino acids: CASSAKKGKTGNTIYF.

The table lists this clone with a count of one. This rearrangement joins TRBV19 to TRBJ1-1, with 7 positions matching TRBD1. CDR3 length: 15 amino acids. The junction had 3 bases not matched to a gene; V was cut back by 2 bases and J by 0 bases. Per germline, CDR1 LNHDA and CDR2 SQIVND (reference sequence). CDR3 nucleotide sequence: TGTGCCAGTAGTATATTTGGGACAGTGAACACTGAAGCTTTCTTT. Its translation: CASSIFGTVNTEAFF.

This sequence joins TRBV5-5 and TRBJ2-5, with D hard to call. V was shortened by 2 bases and J by 11 bases, with 19 bases between the two germline ends. The CDR3 spans 14 residues. Per the germline V gene, CDR1 is SGHKS and CDR2 is YYEKEE (reference sequence). The CDR3 DNA sequence: TGTGCCAGCAGCTTTACATCTGCACCGAACGGACAGTACTTC. Translated: CASSFTSAPNGQYF. Filled out from reference TRBV5-5 and TRBJ2-5, the complete variable domain reads DAGVTQSPTHLIKTRGQQVTLRCSPISGHKSVSWYQQVLGQGPQFIFQYYEKEERGRGNFPDRFSARQFPNYSSELNVNALLLGDSALYLCASSFTSAPNGQYFGPGTRLLVL.

The rearrangement joins TRBV12-3 or TRBV12-4 to TRBJ2-3; unclear D gene. V was shortened by 5 bases and J by 2 bases, with 8 bases between the two germline ends. The CDR3 length is 13 residues. CDR3 region: CASSVQTTDTQYF. The CDR3 bases are TGTGCCAGCAGTGTCCAGACCACAGATACGCAGTATTTT.

This clone was seen just once. The chain carries TRBV7-8 and TRBJ1-2; TRBD1 aligns across 7 bases. V dropped 5 bases and J dropped 0; count of bases not matched to a gene: 15. CDR1 and CDR2 (germline): SGHVS, FQNEAQ. CDR3 length: 18 residues. The chain's CDR3 is CASSAFFPQGRANYGYTF. CDR3 DNA sequence: TGTGCCAGCAGCGCGTTTTTCCCACAGGGGCGAGCTAACTATGGCTACACCTTC.

V and J are TRBV19 and TRBJ2-7; possibly TRBD2 for D (6 bases). CDR3 size: 14 residues. CDR1 is LNHDA, CDR2 SQIVND, per germline (reference sequence). Trimming cost V 3 bases and J 1 base, with 10 bases left between them. The CDR3 bases are TGTGCCAGTAGTATCGTCCTAGCGTCCTACGAGCAGTACTTC. It translates to CASSIVLASYEQYF.

The chain combines TRBV5-6 with TRBJ1-1; D is perhaps TRBD1 (5 bases). The CDR3 is 15 residues long. Trimming stripped 4 bases from V and 0 bases from J, with 13 bases between. Germline V gene sequence: CDR1 SGHDT, CDR2 YYEEEE. CDR3 nucleotides: TGTGCCAGCAGCGCCTTGGACAAAATGAACACTGAAGCTTTCTTT. Protein product: CASSALDKMNTEAFF.

The rearrangement joins TRBV28 to TRBJ1-6; possible D gene TRBD1, 5 bases. CDR3 length equals 15 residues. V was pared by 5 bases and J by 7 bases, with 15 bases between. Germline V gives CDR1 MDHEN, CDR2 SYDVKM. DNA for the CDR3: TGTGCCAGCAGTCGAATTCAGGGCTTAAATTCACCCCTCCACTTT. Amino acid sequence: CASSRIQGLNSPLHF.

The chain is built from TRBV5-6 and TRBJ2-3; 8 positions match TRBD2. The CDR3 covers 16 residues. The junction had 7 bases not matched to a gene; V was cut back by 0 bases and J by 4 bases. CDR1 SGHDT and CDR2 YYEEEE come from the germline V gene. The CDR3 loop is CASSLVFGGASDTQYF. As DNA, the CDR3 is TGTGCCAGCAGCTTGGTGTTCGGGGGGGCATCAGATACGCAGTATTTT.

The CDR3 DNA reads as TGTGCCAGCAGTGAAATGGGAATTAACCTCTCTGGAAACACCATATATTTT. Its protein product is CASSEMGINLSGNTIYF. The rearrangement links TRBV2 to TRBJ1-3; D not certain. V shed 2 bases and J shed 0 bases, with 14 bases lying between them. The CDR3 covers 17 residues. Germline-derived CDR1 and CDR2 are SNHLY and FYNNEI.

This rearrangement joins TRBV10-2 to TRBJ2-7, with D uncertain. Germline V lookup: CDR1 WSHSY, CDR2 SAAADI. The CDR3 covers 13 residues. Trimming left V 3 bases short and J 2 bases short, with 8 bases between. The DNA for the CDR3 is TGCGCCAGCAGTGATGTTAAACCCTACGAGCAGTACTTC. This gives the protein CASSDVKPYEQYF.

The V and J genes are TRBV6-1 and TRBJ1-2; the D gene is possibly TRBD1 (6 bases). CDR1 and CDR2 from the germline V gene are MNHNS and SASEGT. The CDR3 spans 13 residues. V was trimmed by 3 bases and J by 6 bases, leaving 11 bases between them. The CDR3 bases are TGTGCCAGCAGTGATTGGGGGGCTGATGGCTACACCTTC. Protein sequence: CASSDWGADGYTF.

This clone was seen a single time. The V gene is TRBV5-1, the J gene TRBJ2-5; D possibly corresponds to TRBD1 (6 bases). Germline CDR1 and CDR2: SGHRS and YFSETQ. The germline V and J ends were trimmed by 1 base and 1 base, with 8 bases remaining between them. The CDR3 length is 14 residues. CDR3 in DNA: TGCGCCAGCAGCTTGCCGGACAGCCAAGAGACCCAGTACTTC. Amino acid sequence: CASSLPDSQETQYF.

The chain couples TRBV18 to TRBJ2-7; the D call may be TRBD1 or TRBD2 (5 bases each). This CDR3 comprises 12 residues. CDR1 and CDR2 from the germline V gene are KGHSH and LQKENI. Trimming left V 4 bases short and J 4 bases short, with 8 bases between. CDR3 bases: TGTGCCAGCTCACAAGAGGGGTACGAGCAGTACTTC. This gives the protein CASSQEGYEQYF.

This CDR3 is CASSLDGVSYNEQFF. CDR3 sequence (DNA): TGTGCCAGCAGCTTGGACGGGGTCTCCTACAATGAGCAGTTCTTC. This chain uses TRBV5-5 with TRBJ2-1; D is possibly TRBD2 (5 bases). Trimming cost V 0 bases and J 0 bases, with 7 bases left between them. The CDR3 totals 15 residues. Germline-derived CDR1 and CDR2 are SGHKS and YYEKEE (reference sequence).

The rearrangement uses TRBV19 and TRBJ2-5, with 8 nucleotides matching TRBD1. The length of the CDR3 is 13 residues. Germline V lookup: CDR1 LNHDA, CDR2 SQIVND (reference sequence). V lost 10 bases and J lost 5; bases outside the gene matches: 9. Written as DNA, the CDR3 is TGTGCCACCACCCCAGGGGGCGCGGAGACCCAGTACTTC. The encoded protein is CATTPGGAETQYF. The full variable domain, completed using reference TRBV19 and TRBJ2-5, is DGGITQSPKYLFRKEGQNVTLSCEQNLNHDAMYWYRQDPGQGLRLIYYSQIVNDFQKGDIAEGYSVSREKKESFPLTVTSAQKNPTAFYLCATTPGGAETQYFGPGTRLLVL.

The rearrangement links TRBV28 to TRBJ2-6; D may be TRBD2 (6 bases). The CDR3 spans 17 residues. V gave up 4 bases and J gave up 2 bases, with 15 bases separating them. In germline, CDR1 is MDHEN, CDR2 SYDVKM. The CDR3 sequence is CASSSYRRVAGANVLTF. The CDR3 DNA reads TGTGCCAGCAGTTCCTATAGGAGGGTGGCTGGGGCCAACGTCCTGACTTTC.

The J gene is TRBJ2-7, the V gene TRBV7-8; 12 bases map to TRBD2. This CDR3 is 14 amino acids long. The germline V gene encodes CDR1 SGHVS and CDR2 FQNEAQ. Trimming cost V 4 bases and J 5 bases; bases outside gene matches: 3. CDR3 loop: CASSSLAGGNEQYF. CDR3 nucleotides: TGTGCCAGCAGCTCCCTAGCGGGAGGGAACGAGCAGTACTTC.

The chain combines TRBV6-1 with TRBJ1-2; 8 positions match TRBD1. Losses at the gene ends were 1 base for V and 4 bases for J; bases not matched to a gene: 2. The CDR3 loop spans 14 amino acids. The germline V gene encodes CDR1 MNHNS and CDR2 SASEGT. The CDR3 region has the DNA TGTGCCAGCAGTGAAGGAGGACAGGGCTATGGCTACACCTTC. Protein sequence: CASSEGGQGYGYTF.

This clone came up once. The V gene is TRBV27, the J gene TRBJ1-1; possible D gene TRBD1, 6 bases. Germline CDR1 reads MNHEY; CDR2 reads SMNVEV (reference sequence). This CDR3 contains 18 residues. V dropped 0 bases and J dropped 5 bases, with 22 bases sitting between them. The CDR3 is CASSLSFFVGGQGTEAFF. In DNA form, the CDR3 reads TGTGCCAGCAGTTTATCATTTTTTGTTGGGGGGCAGGGGACTGAAGCTTTCTTT.

The chain recombines TRBV28 with TRBJ1-1, with TRBD1 matching 8 bases. CDR3 length: 15 amino acids. V shed 2 bases and J 3 bases; nucleotides not matched to a gene: 5. Germline CDR1 reads MDHEN; CDR2 reads SYDVKM. CDR3 in DNA: TGTGCCAGCAGTTTAGCCACAGGGGGGTACACTGAAGCTTTCTTT. Translating gives CASSLATGGYTEAFF. The whole variable domain, filled in from reference TRBV28 and TRBJ1-1, reads DVKVTQSSRYLVKRTGEKVFLECVQDMDHENMFWYRQDPGLGLRLIYFSYDVKMKEKGDIPEGYSVSREKKERFSLILESASTNQTSMYLCASSLATGGYTEAFFGQGTRLTVV.

The rearrangement links TRBV9 to TRBJ2-7; the match to TRBD2 covers 10 bases. The CDR3 totals 15 residues. The V gene's germline CDR1 is SGDLS and CDR2 YYNGEE. V lost 1 base and J lost 4; bases outside the gene matches: 5. CDR3 nucleotide sequence: TGTGCCAGCAGCGTAACGGGTAGCGGGAGGTACGAGCAGTACTTC. It codes for CASSVTGSGRYEQYF.

The chain recombines TRBV28 with TRBJ1-1; D gene unclear. Germline values: CDR1 MDHEN, CDR2 SYDVKM. Trimming took off 5 bases at V and 1 base at J, with 14 bases between the two ends. This CDR3 has 15 amino acids. The CDR3: CASSPYRSPNTEAFF. CDR3 nucleotides: TGTGCCAGCAGTCCTTATAGGTCACCGAACACTGAAGCTTTCTTT.

This clone was seen a few times. The chain combines TRBV24-1 with TRBJ1-5; TRBD1 might be the D (5 bases). Germline V gene data show CDR1 as KGHDR and CDR2 as SFDVKD. V lost 3 bases and J lost 4, with 12 bases in between. The CDR3 spans 15 residues. The CDR3 region has the DNA TGTGCCACCAGTGATAAGGCAGGGAAAAATCAGCCCCAGCATTTT. This encodes CATSDKAGKNQPQHF.